The sequence of this T cell receptor beta chain was determined in a study of blood T cells in healthy people across ages. In each sample, at least 6 million PBMCs were isolated. The J segment lost 2 bases and the V segment lost 5 bases, leaving 4 bases of the junction unmatched. Per the germline V gene, CDR1 is MNHEY and CDR2 is SVGEGT. The CDR3 spans 16 residues. As concerns this clonotype: Its antigen remains unidentified.

Combining a sample-barcoded 5' primer with a J-beta primer mix, a second PCR ran for about 6 to 12 cycles. One entry per CDR3 protein results from TCRdb running MiXCR on the 5' RACE reads. The sample has 1,300,000 or so distinct CDR3 sequences, around 59% seen once. Study-wide results and limits: The study could not conclusively compare naive and antigen-experienced cells, given its unsorted PBMCs.

The genes are TRBV6-2 or TRBV6-3 and TRBJ2-6; 9 positions agree with TRBD1. This clonotype was obtained from a man younger than 35 in good health. Sequenced material: blood. DNA for the CDR3: TGTGCCAGCAGTCCCGGGACAGGGACTGGGGCCAACGTCCTGACTTTC. Protein sequence: CASSPGTGTGANVLTF.